The sequence of this T cell receptor (beta chain) was determined in a study of blood T cell repertoires in COVID-19. Germline assignment: CDR1 GTSNPN and CDR2 SVGIG (reference sequence). Trimming removed 4 bases from V and 3 bases from J, with 10 bases in between. The CDR3 runs to 13 residues. Libraries were prepared by immunoSEQ multiplex PCR; TCRdb keeps only in-frame clonotypes and omits some of them. The repertoire holds about 100,000 clones, with more than 75% as singletons. The sample was peripheral blood. The chain joins TRBV30 to TRBJ1-5; D gene uncertain. This sequence originates from a man aged 55 to 70 with acute or convalescent COVID-19. Here the CDR3 DNA reads TGTGCCTGGACAGCAGGTTTCAATCAGCCCCAGCATTTT. This translates into CAWTAGFNQPQHF.